This paragraph covers one TCR beta chain sequence. V lost 2 bases to trimming and J lost 5 bases, with 11 bases between them. CDR3 length: 14 residues. The data derive from a study of blood T cells in healthy people across ages. Per sample, no less than 6 micrograms of total RNA were extracted. Together with a sample-barcoded 5' primer, a J-beta primer mix was included in a second PCR lasting about 7 to 12 cycles. MiXCR, applied by TCRdb to the 5' RACE reads, yields one record per CDR3 protein. The repertoire has under 1 million distinct CDR3 sequences, around 42% of them found once; the top ten carry about a fifth.

Sequenced: blood. The TCR originated in a man in his 60s in good health. V gene TRBV12-3 or TRBV12-4 combines with J gene TRBJ2-3; the D call may be TRBD1 or TRBD2 (5 bases each). CDR3 sequence: CASSLWGKEDTQYF. The CDR3 DNA is TGTGCCAGCAGTTTATGGGGGAAAGAAGATACGCAGTATTTT.